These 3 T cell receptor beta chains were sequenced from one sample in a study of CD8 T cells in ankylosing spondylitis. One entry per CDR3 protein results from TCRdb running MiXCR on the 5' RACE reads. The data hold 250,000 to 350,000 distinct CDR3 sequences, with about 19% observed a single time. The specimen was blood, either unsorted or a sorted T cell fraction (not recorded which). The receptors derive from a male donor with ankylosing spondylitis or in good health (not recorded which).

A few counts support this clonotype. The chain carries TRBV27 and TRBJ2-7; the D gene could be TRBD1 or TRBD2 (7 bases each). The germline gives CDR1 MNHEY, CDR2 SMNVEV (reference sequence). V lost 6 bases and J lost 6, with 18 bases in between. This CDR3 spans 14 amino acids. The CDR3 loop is CASRPPGGASEQYV. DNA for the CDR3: TGTGCCAGCAGGCCCCCAGGGGGGGCAAGCGAGCAGTACGTC.

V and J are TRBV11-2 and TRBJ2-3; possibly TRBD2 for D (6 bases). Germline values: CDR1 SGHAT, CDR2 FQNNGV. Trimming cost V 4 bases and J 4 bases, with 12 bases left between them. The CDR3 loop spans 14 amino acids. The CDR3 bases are TGTGCCAGCAGCTCCGTGGGGGGAGCAGATACGCAGTATTTT. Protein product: CASSSVGGADTQYF.

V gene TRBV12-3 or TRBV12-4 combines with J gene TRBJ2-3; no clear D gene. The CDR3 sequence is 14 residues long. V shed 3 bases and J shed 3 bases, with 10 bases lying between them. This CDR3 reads CASSLAGWTDTQYF. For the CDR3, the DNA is TGTGCCAGCAGTTTGGCAGGTTGGACAGATACGCAGTATTTT.